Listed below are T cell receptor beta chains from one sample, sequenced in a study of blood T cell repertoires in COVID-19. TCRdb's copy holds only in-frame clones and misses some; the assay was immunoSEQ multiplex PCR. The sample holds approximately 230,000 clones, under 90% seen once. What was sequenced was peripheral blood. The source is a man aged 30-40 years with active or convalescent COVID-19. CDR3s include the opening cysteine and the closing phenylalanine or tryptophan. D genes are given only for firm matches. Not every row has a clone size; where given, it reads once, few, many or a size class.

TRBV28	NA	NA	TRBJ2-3	TGTGCCAGCAGCCCCTCCGACAGAAAGAGCACAGATACGCAGTATTTT	CASSPSDRKSTDTQYF
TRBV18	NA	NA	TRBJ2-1	TGTGCCAGCTCACCCCTTGCCGCTGCGGAGCAGTTCTTC	CASSPLAAAEQFF
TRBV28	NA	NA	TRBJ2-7	TGTGCCAGCAGCTCCCTCGGGTACTACGAGCAGTACTTC	CASSSLGYYEQYF
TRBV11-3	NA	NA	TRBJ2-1	TGTGCCAGCAGTGTCGGGATCCTCTCCTACAATGAGCAGTTCTTC	CASSVGILSYNEQFF
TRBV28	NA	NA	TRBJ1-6	TGTGCCACCACGACGGGGGGTCCTTCACCCCTCCACTTT	CATTTGGPSPLHF
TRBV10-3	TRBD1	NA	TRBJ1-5	TGTGCCATCAGTGAGTCAATGTCAGGGGGTAATCAGCCCCAGCATTTT	CAISESMSGGNQPQHF
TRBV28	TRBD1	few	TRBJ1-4	TGTGCCAGCAGACGAGACAGGGTTCGGGAAAAACTGTTTTTT	CASRRDRVREKLFF
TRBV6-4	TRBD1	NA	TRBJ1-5	TGTGCCAGCAGCCAATTCCGGGACAGGGGGGATCAGCCCCAGCATTTT	CASSQFRDRGDQPQHF
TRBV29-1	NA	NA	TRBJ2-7	TGCAGCGTTCTCTGGGCGACCTACGAGCAGTACTTC	CSVLWATYEQYF
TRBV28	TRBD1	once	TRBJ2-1	TGTGCCGGTTCGGGACAGAATTACAATGAGCAGTTCTTC	CAGSGQNYNEQFF
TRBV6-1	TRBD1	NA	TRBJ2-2	TGTGCCAGCAGTGAAGGACAGGGGACGAACACCGGGGAGCTGTTTTTT	CASSEGQGTNTGELFF
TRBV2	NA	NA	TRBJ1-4	TGTGCCAGCAGTGAATTACGAGGGGAAAAACTGTTTTTT	CASSELRGEKLFF
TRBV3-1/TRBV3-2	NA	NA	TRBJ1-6	TGTGCCAGCAGCCACGGGGTTTCACCCCTCCACTTT	CASSHGVSPLHF
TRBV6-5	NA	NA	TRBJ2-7	TGTGCCAGCAGGGCCAACTACGAGCAGTACTTC	CASRANYEQYF
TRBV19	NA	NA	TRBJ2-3	TGTGCCAGTAGCCAGGGTTACCGCACAGATACGCAGTATTTT	CASSQGYRTDTQYF
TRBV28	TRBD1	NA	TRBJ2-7	TGTGCCACCAGGGGACAGGGGGGTTTTTACGAGCAGTACTTC	CATRGQGGFYEQYF
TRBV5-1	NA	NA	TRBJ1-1	TGCGCCAGCAGCTTGACTCGGGACATCACTGAAGCTTTCTTT	CASSLTRDITEAFF
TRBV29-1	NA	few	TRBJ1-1	TGCAGCGTTGAACGGGGGACTGTCATGAACACTGAAGCTTTCTTT	CSVERGTVMNTEAFF
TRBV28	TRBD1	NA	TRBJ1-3	TGTGCCAGCAACCCAGGGGGCTCTGGAAACACCATATATTTT	CASNPGGSGNTIYF
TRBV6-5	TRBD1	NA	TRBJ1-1	TGTGCCAGCAGTTACCCCAACAGGGGATTGGGGACTGAAGCTTTCTTT	CASSYPNRGLGTEAFF
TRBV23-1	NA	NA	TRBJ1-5	TGCGCCAGCAGTTTTTTAGGGGCAGGGGTTACCAATCAGCCCCAGCATTTT	CASSFLGAGVTNQPQHF
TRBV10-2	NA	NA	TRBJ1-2	TGCGCCAGCAGTGATACCAGTCTCTATGGCTACACCTTC	CASSDTSLYGYTF
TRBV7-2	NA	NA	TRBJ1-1	TGTGCCAGCAGCCCCAAGGGGGTGAGGGCGGCCACTGAAGCTTTCTTT	CASSPKGVRAATEAFF
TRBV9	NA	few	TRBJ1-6	TGTGCCAGCAGCGTAGGAGGACAGCTTAATTCACCCCTCCACTTT	CASSVGGQLNSPLHF
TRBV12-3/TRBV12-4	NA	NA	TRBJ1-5	TGTGCCAGCAGCCCACCAGGGCCTCAGCCCCAGCATTTT	CASSPPGPQPQHF
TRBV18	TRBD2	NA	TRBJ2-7	TGTGCCAGCTCTTTTCCCGGGACTAGATCGTACGAGCAGTACTTC	CASSFPGTRSYEQYF